This TCR beta chain is drawn from a study of regulatory T cells in long-lasting Graves disease. Combining iRepertoire HTBI primers with Arm-PCR of CDR3 regions, the authors built TCR beta libraries. A single record per CDR3 protein comes from TCRdb applying MiXCR to the multiplex PCR reads. Of approximately 560,000 distinct CDR3 sequences listed, about 16% are singletons. This clonotype was detected many times. The time point is: newly diagnosed GD, antithyroid drugs for less than 3 months. Making the TCR library involved RNA that had been extracted from PBMCs. A further study also used this sample, focusing on T cells in Graves' hyperthyroidism and ophthalmopathy.

The sequence derives from a man younger than 30 with Graves disease. The sequencing used peripheral blood mononuclear cells (PBMCs), collected at new diagnosis, from a patient treated with antithyroid drugs.

CDR3: CASSLGQGRTYEQYF. CDR3 DNA: TGCGCCAGCAGCTTGGGACAGGGGAGGACCTACGAGCAGTACTTC. The chain combines TRBV5-1 with TRBJ2-7; 8 bases are shared with TRBD1. The CDR3 extends over 15 amino acids. Germline lookup yields CDR1 SGHRS and CDR2 YFSETQ. Losses at the gene ends were 0 bases for V and 2 bases for J; bases not matched to a gene: 4.